What follows are 19 T cell receptor beta chains derived from one specimen sequenced in a study of identical twins' blood T cells. Via MiXCR, TCRdb re-called the 5' RACE reads, giving one row per CDR3 protein. The table has about 370,000 distinct CDR3 sequences, roughly 27% seen once. Material for sequencing was PBMCs. The origin of the receptors is a woman aged 18-49 years in good health.

This chain's CDR3 is CASRWTISGNTIYF. The CDR3 nucleotides read TGTGCCAGCAGGTGGACCATCTCTGGAAACACCATATATTTT. The rearrangement uses TRBV6-2 or TRBV6-3 and TRBJ1-3, with unresolved D. The germline gives CDR1 MNHEY, CDR2 SVGEGT. Trimming took 6 bases from V and 0 from J, leaving 9 bases between them. CDR3 length: 14 amino acids.

The chain couples TRBV28 to TRBJ2-5; D possibly matches TRBD1 or TRBD2 (5 bases each). CDR1 is MDHEN, CDR2 SYDVKM, per germline. With 2 bases removed from V and 4 bases from J, the gap between germline ends came to 14 bases. The CDR3 loop spans 15 amino acids. CDR3 region: CASSLVEGIAETQYF. The CDR3 DNA sequence: TGTGCCAGCAGTTTAGTCGAGGGGATAGCAGAGACCCAGTACTTC.

V usage is TRBV7-9 and J usage is TRBJ2-7; D not resolved. The V gene's germline CDR1 is SEHNR and CDR2 FQNEAQ (reference sequence). The ends were cut back, 1 base at V and 6 bases at J, with 4 bases in the middle. This CDR3 comprises 11 residues. CDR3 DNA sequence: TGTGCCAGCAGCTTAGATTTCGAGCAGTACTTC. It is translated as CASSLDFEQYF.

The chain employs TRBV29-1 and TRBJ1-2; 8 bases agree with TRBD1. The V segment lost 3 bases and the J segment 4 bases; nucleotides outside the gene matches: 7. The CDR3 contains 14 residues. Germline values: CDR1 SQVTM, CDR2 ANQGSEA. The CDR3 DNA sequence: TGCAGCGTTGACCCGACAGGGGCCTTCTATGGCTACACCTTC. This encodes CSVDPTGAFYGYTF.

The genes are TRBV10-3 and TRBJ2-3, with unresolved D. Germline V lookup: CDR1 ENHRY, CDR2 SYGVKD. Trimming pared 5 bases from V and 2 bases from J, leaving 5 bases between. This CDR3 has 12 amino acids. This chain's CDR3 is CAISPATDTQYF. The CDR3 coding sequence is TGTGCCATCAGTCCGGCCACAGATACGCAGTATTTT.

This clonotype came up many times. V is TRBV2 and J is TRBJ1-5; TRBD1 matches at 7 bases. Losses at the gene ends were 5 bases for V and 10 bases for J; bases not matched to a gene: 14. Germline loops: CDR1 SNHLY, CDR2 FYNNEI. The CDR3 has 15 amino acids. The CDR3 loop is CASSNYRGEGFPQHF. The CDR3 DNA follows: TGTGCCAGCAGTAACTACAGGGGCGAAGGGTTTCCCCAGCATTTT.

This clonotype has a count of ten or more. The chain carries TRBV29-1 and TRBJ2-2; 10 nucleotides line up with TRBD1. Trimming at V came to 6 bases and at J to 6 bases, leaving 10 bases not matched to a gene. CDR1 and CDR2 (germline): SQVTM, ANQGSEA. This CDR3 contains 15 residues. This CDR3 is CSVRSGTGVPGELFF. Written as DNA, the CDR3 is TGCAGCGTCCGATCCGGGACAGGGGTACCCGGGGAGCTGTTTTTT.

This clonotype was seen only a few times. Relative to the germline gene, one junction end is altered; a read error may explain this. V and J are TRBV5-1 and TRBJ1-2; tentative D call: TRBD1 (6 bases). The CDR3 sequence is 14 residues long. Per the germline V gene, CDR1 is SGHRS and CDR2 is YFSETQ. CDR3 DNA: TGTGCCAGCAGCTTAAGGGGGTATGAATATGGCTACACCTTC. Its translation is CASSLRGYEYGYTF.

The rearrangement links TRBV9 to TRBJ2-1; the match to TRBD1 covers 7 bases. Germline V gene lookup returns CDR1 SGDLS and CDR2 YYNGEE. J gave up 8 bases and V 0 bases, and 8 bases lay outside the gene matches. CDR3 length: 15 amino acids. The CDR3 is CASSVAHTGVDEQFF. The DNA for the CDR3 is TGTGCCAGCAGCGTAGCTCATACAGGGGTCGATGAGCAGTTCTTC.

The chain joins TRBV5-8 to TRBJ1-4; 7 bases line up with TRBD1. Germline values: CDR1 SGHTS, CDR2 YDEGEE. The trim removed 4 bases at V and 5 bases at J, leaving 8 bases unmatched. The CDR3 spans 15 residues. The CDR3 region is CASSPRGQRNEKLFF. The CDR3 DNA reads TGTGCCAGCAGCCCTCGGGGACAGAGGAATGAAAAACTGTTTTTT.

At least ten counts were recorded for this clonotype. This chain connects TRBV6-5 to TRBJ1-5; D not certain. The CDR3 has 15 amino acids. V gave up 3 bases and J gave up 0 bases, with 9 bases separating them. CDR1 MNHEY and CDR2 SVGAGI come from the germline V gene. CDR3 coding DNA: TGTGCCAGCAGTTATGATTCGAGTAGCAATCAGCCCCAGCATTTT. Its translation is CASSYDSSSNQPQHF.

This clonotype was counted ten times or more. The genes are TRBV5-1 and TRBJ1-1; D might be TRBD1 (5 bases). Per the germline V gene, CDR1 is SGHRS and CDR2 is YFSETQ. The CDR3 loop spans 15 amino acids. Between the trimmed V and J ends, which lost 5 bases and 0 bases, there was a span of 14 bases. The CDR3 sequence is CASRAPGPLNTEAFF. The DNA for the CDR3 is TGCGCCAGCAGGGCCCCGGGACCGCTGAACACTGAAGCTTTCTTT.

This chain connects TRBV12-5 to TRBJ1-1, with D unclear. This CDR3 is 12 amino acids long. Per germline, CDR1 LGHNT and CDR2 FRNRAP. Here the CDR3 reads CASRVADTEAFF. The CDR3 coding sequence is TGTGCCTCTAGGGTAGCGGACACTGAAGCTTTCTTT.

The V and J genes are TRBV5-1 and TRBJ1-2, with 7 bases fitting TRBD1. The V and J ends lost 2 bases and 2 bases, in that order; junction bases with no gene match: 3. Germline lookup yields CDR1 SGHRS and CDR2 YFSETQ. There are 14 residues in the CDR3. Here the CDR3 DNA reads TGCGCCAGCAGCTTCAAGGACAGGAACTATGGCTACACCTTC. Its protein is CASSFKDRNYGYTF. Full variable domain (outside the CDR3, taken from reference TRBV5-1 and TRBJ1-2): KAGVTQTPRYLIKTRGQQVTLSCSPISGHRSVSWYQQTPGQGLQFLFEYFSETQRNKGNFPGRFSGRQFSNSRSEMNVSTLELGDSALYLCASSFKDRNYGYTFGSGTRLTVV.

The chain employs TRBV13 and TRBJ1-5; D not certain. This CDR3 has 13 residues. The V and J ends lost 7 bases and 5 bases respectively, with 12 bases between them. Per the germline V gene, CDR1 is PRHDT and CDR2 is FYEKMQ (reference sequence). CDR3 DNA sequence: TGTGCCAGCACCGTCCGGCCGTATCAGCCCCAGCATTTT. Protein product: CASTVRPYQPQHF.

The chain uses TRBV6-2 or TRBV6-3 and TRBJ2-1; possible D gene TRBD1, 5 bases. V was trimmed by 3 bases and J by 0 bases, leaving 12 bases between them. CDR1 and CDR2 from the germline V gene are MNHEY and SVGEGT. The CDR3 runs 16 residues. As DNA, the CDR3 is TGTGCCAGCAGTTATACGACAGCGAGCTCCTACAATGAGCAGTTCTTC. Its protein product is CASSYTTASSYNEQFF.

The V call is TRBV27, the J call TRBJ2-1; 11 bases are shared with TRBD2. The germline gives CDR1 MNHEY, CDR2 SMNVEV (reference sequence). The CDR3 is 15 residues long. The junction had 7 bases not matched to a gene; V was cut back by 5 bases and J by 7 bases. CDR3 coding DNA: TGTGCCAGCAGTGTGACTAGCGGGACGGTAAATGAGCAGTTCTTC. Translation: CASSVTSGTVNEQFF.

The genes are TRBV25-1 and TRBJ1-1; possible D gene TRBD1, 5 bases. Germline V lookup: CDR1 MGHDK, CDR2 SYGVNS. Trimming cost V 5 bases and J 1 base, with 8 bases left between them. The CDR3 has 13 residues. In DNA form, the CDR3 reads TGTGCCAGCAGTCGACAGCAGAACACTGAAGCTTTCTTT. It translates to CASSRQQNTEAFF.

This clonotype was counted many times. The chain has TRBV6-1 and TRBJ1-1; TRBD1 matches at 10 bases. The junction had 6 bases not matched to a gene; V was cut back by 4 bases and J by 1 base. Germline loops: CDR1 MNHNS, CDR2 SASEGT. The CDR3 contains 16 residues. For the CDR3, the DNA is TGTGCCAGCAGTGCTCGACAGGGGGCGAGGAACACTGAAGCTTTCTTT. Encoded protein: CASSARQGARNTEAFF.